This T cell receptor beta chain is from a study of T cells in Graves' hyperthyroidism and ophthalmopathy. Study details: Peripheral blood collection took place at initial diagnosis, before any treatment.

This clonotype was seen ten or more times. Its target is not known. The germline V gene encodes CDR1 MNHEY and CDR2 SMNVEV (reference sequence). The J segment lost 4 bases and the V segment lost 3 bases, leaving 5 bases of the junction unmatched. The CDR3 loop spans 15 amino acids. Authors of the study amplified TCR beta CDR3 regions from RNA transcripts. Researchers ran a first-round RT-PCR on the TCR CDR3 using the HTBI primer set. TCRdb re-derived calls from the multiplex PCR reads in MiXCR, one entry per CDR3 protein. The sample yields more than 300,000 distinct CDR3 sequences, 17% seen once. Thyroid ultrasound, orbital computed tomography, clinical symptoms, and serum thyroxine and TRAb underpinned diagnoses. Study-level findings and limits: Ophthalmopathy was told apart from stable hyperthyroidism by a 13 V-J model. Blood also held most thyroid clonotypes expanded beyond 0.001.

The chain is built from TRBV27 and TRBJ2-1; 8 bases align to TRBD1. The source is a woman in her 30s with Graves' hyperthyroidism that later progressed to Graves' ophthalmopathy. The sample was blood. The DNA for the CDR3 is TGTGCCAGCAGTTTCAGGGGGCTGGTTTACAATGAGCAGTTCTTC. Protein sequence: CASSFRGLVYNEQFF.